Described below is a single T cell receptor beta chain sequence and its context. This entry comes from a study of blood T cell repertoires in COVID-19. The assay was immunoSEQ multiplex PCR, and TCRdb's table has in-frame clones only and misses some. Of roughly 380,000 clones in the sample, more than 75% were seen once. This CDR3 region has 14 residues. Trimming stripped 8 bases from V and 5 bases from J, with 18 bases between. Looked up from germline, CDR1 is LNHNV and CDR2 is YYDKDF (reference sequence). The V and J genes are TRBV15 and TRBJ1-2; tentative D call: TRBD1 (6 bases). This receptor was taken from a woman in her twenties or thirties who had recovered from COVID-19. The sequenced material came from PBMCs or T cells enriched from blood (not recorded which). The CDR3 DNA sequence: TGTGCCACCCAAGATAGGGGGGGCGGGTATGGCTACACCTTC. Its translation is CATQDRGGGYGYTF.